This T cell receptor beta chain was retrieved from a study of cytomegalovirus exposure and HLA in healthy donors. Study as a whole: T cells numbering about 179 million yielded more than 100 million unique TCR beta sequences in an earlier analysis. The study, taken as a whole, reports: Within an earlier analysis, most TCR beta V segments proved productive either about 87% or about 30% of the time. CMV serostatus was the sole immune exposure data available.

Germline V gives CDR1 SGDLS, CDR2 YYNGEE. The CDR3 totals 14 residues. V was pared by 6 bases and J by 1 base, with 10 bases between. PCR amplification relied on 60 Vbeta primers (plus 13 Jbeta primers). Using immunoSEQ multiplex PCR, the repertoire was profiled, and TCRdb retains in-frame clones only, with some absent. The table records approximately 95,000 clones, under 90% of them present only once. With respect to this clone: Its target is not known.

The rearrangement links TRBV9 to TRBJ2-2; D call uncertain. The sample comprised PBMCs. The TCR comes from a woman aged 65 to 85 in good health and CMV-seropositive. In DNA, the CDR3 is TGTGCCAGCAAATCGGAGTTGAACACCGGGGAGCTGTTTTTT. As protein: CASKSELNTGELFF.